This T cell receptor (beta chain) was captured by sequencing in a study of identical twins (dated by TCRdb to 2016 to 2017). General notes on the study: The study deep-sequenced TCR alpha and beta repertoires from monozygotic twins, unrelated adults of various ages and cord blood to test whether fetal clonotypes persist. Replicate twin experiments were performed at different times using different library preparation protocols to rule out contamination. Results the study describes overall, beyond this receptor: In beta out-of-frame sequences, excess twin sharing was weaker, because having fewer shared sequences lowered the signal-to-noise ratio. Compared with coincidental sharing between unrelated individuals, out-of-frame TCR alpha sequences shared between twins showed an excess of sequences with low generation probability. Abundant cord blood beta clonotypes had fewer insertions, young adult naive repertoires showed a similar but weaker trend, and memory repertoires showed no such trend. Invariant T cells such as MAIT and iNKT could partly confound zero-insertion analyses, although diverse VJ usage argued against such confounding for most clonotypes. Recombination models systematically underestimated out-of-frame TCR alpha sharing in monozygotic twins but agreed with sharing between unrelated individuals. Conclusions relied on cross-sectional statistical analysis, since the same donors could not be followed over many years.

To prepare the library, 5' RACE was applied. The sequencer listed for this sample is Illumina HiSeq 2000. A universal primer binding site was added through template switching, and the final cDNA carried a unique molecular identifier so that TCR cDNA molecules could be counted accurately. Specific primers in the conserved constant-segment region were used to synthesize first-strand cDNA for the TCR alpha and beta chains. To control for contamination, every cDNA library was double barcoded, receiving both a SMART-Mk sample barcode and Illumina barcodes. TruSeq adapter sequences and Illumina sample barcodes were added in two successive PCR steps. TCR alpha and beta cDNA libraries were sequenced on the Illumina HiSeq platform with custom primers. The published analysis was carried out like this. Unique molecular identifiers were extracted from raw reads with MiGEC, and CDR3 positions were determined with MiXCR. For each individual, recombination models were inferred using an EM algorithm with the repgenHMM and IGoR tools. The analysis of shared clonotypes was done with the tcR package in R, with sharing normalized by the product of cloneset sizes. To study raw recombination free of thymic and clonal selection effects, out-of-frame nonproductive sequences were analyzed. TCRdb took the public reads, trimmed them with fastp at Q25, ran MiXCR for clone calling and kept in-frame beta chains. Every entry covers one CDR3 protein and lists the most common genes and DNA from its rows. TCRdb's processing, not the authors', yielded these V and J calls. A total of about 660,000 distinct CDR3 sequences appear in this sample, over 8.5% of them only once. Together, the top ten hold roughly 0.97% of the sample.

On this clonotype itself: Its antigen is currently not known. No base qualities exist here, and no much larger clone lies one base off it.

Every donor was a healthy Caucasian. Three pairs of female monozygotic twins, all aged roughly 18 to 29 years, were included in the twin cohort. RNA for TCR libraries was isolated from peripheral blood mononuclear cells. The CDR3 covers 13 residues, taking in both the cysteine and the phenylalanine. Only the CDR3 DNA stays, 39 bases, in frame from base 1. Per the germline V gene, MDHEN is the CDR1 and SYDVKM is the CDR2. Trimming at the junction amounts to 3 bases on V and 9 bases on J, and the germline ends lie 14 bases apart. The data were also submitted as part of a second study, on yellow fever vaccine responses in identical twins. The second paper further reports: The authors reported that the T cell response to vaccination in identical twins appeared partly convergent and partly personalized. Focusing on identical twins, the study followed the T cell clones that responded to the vaccine, and did so with precision.

This TCR derives from a woman aged 18-29 years in good health. Sequenced sample: PBMCs. The V gene is TRBV28 and the J gene is TRBJ2-5; the D gene is possibly TRBD2, with 5 bases matching. The encoded CDR3 is CASSLGTSRAQYF. The base sequence is TGTGCCAGCAGTTTGGGTACTTCGAGGGCCCAGTACTTC.